Below, one T cell receptor beta chain is given with its context. Antigen unknown. This sample is part of a study of cytomegalovirus exposure and HLA in healthy donors. Germline trimming cut 5 bases from V and 5 bases from J; bases unmatched to any gene: 7. Germline V lookup: CDR1 MNHNY, CDR2 SVGAGI (reference sequence). The CDR3 is 14 residues long. It was with 60 Vbeta and 13 Jbeta primers that the PCR ran. Authors' data handling: Later analysis identified some 80 million unique TCR beta chains, approximately 11 million shared. The repertoire was sequenced with immunoSEQ multiplex PCR; TCRdb's copy has only in-frame clones and lacks some. D and trimming were read from the DNA, whereas the V and J calls and clone size are those reported in that table. This sample carries 45,000 to 50,000 clones, with less than 20% going to the ten biggest clones. Study-wide findings and caveats: Specific recognition of CMV antigens was confirmed in vitro for three chains (all CMV-associated). In a later analysis, TCR beta V- and J-gene trimming was associated with a missense DCLRE1C variant. Later on, an analysis tied 15,000 to 20,000 TCR beta sequences to HLA alleles at 0.05 false discovery rate.

The TCR originated in a male donor in good health and CMV-seronegative. The specimen sequenced was PBMCs. V and J are TRBV6-6 and TRBJ1-2; 8 nucleotides agree with TRBD1. The CDR3: CASSTGQGLYGYTF. As DNA, the CDR3 is TGTGCCAGCAGTACCGGACAGGGTTTATATGGCTACACCTTC.